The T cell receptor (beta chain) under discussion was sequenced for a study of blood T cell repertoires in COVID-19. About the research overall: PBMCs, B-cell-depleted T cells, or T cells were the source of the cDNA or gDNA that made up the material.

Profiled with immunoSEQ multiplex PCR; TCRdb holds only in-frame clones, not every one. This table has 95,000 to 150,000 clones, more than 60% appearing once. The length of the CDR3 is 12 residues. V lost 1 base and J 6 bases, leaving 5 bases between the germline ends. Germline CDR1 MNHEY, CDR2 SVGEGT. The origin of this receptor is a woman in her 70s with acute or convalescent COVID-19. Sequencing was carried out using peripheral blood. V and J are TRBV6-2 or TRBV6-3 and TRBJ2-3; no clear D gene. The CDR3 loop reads CASSYWADTQYF. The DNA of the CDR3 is TGTGCCAGCAGTTACTGGGCCGATACGCAGTATTTT.